In this sample, the clone carrying this T cell receptor (beta chain) turned up once. The sample originates from a study of blood T cell repertoires in COVID-19. Study summary: Sites across the United States, Italy and Spain contributed samples from acute and convalescent COVID-19. T cells, B-cell-depleted T cells, or PBMCs supplied cDNA or gDNA.

V shed 5 bases and J 2 bases; nucleotides not matched to a gene: 6. CDR1 and CDR2 from the germline V gene are SGHRS and YFSETQ. The CDR3 contains 15 residues. The study drew participants aged 18 to 89 years from approximately 25 US areas. Source study methods: Scientists estimated how many nucleated cells there were by amplifying reference gene primers. The data were produced by immunoSEQ multiplex PCR, yet TCRdb's version contains in-frame clones alone and is incomplete. The V and J calls and the clone size are those of that table, but D and trimming were determined from the DNA. The table shows 290,000 or so clones, with roughly 80% occurring only once.

The sample taken for sequencing was PBMCs or T cells enriched from blood (not recorded which). The chain combines TRBV5-1 with TRBJ2-2, with 7 bases aligning to TRBD1. This sequence originates from a man aged 35 to 55 who had been exposed to COVID-19. The CDR3 loop is CASSTGTANTGELFF. The CDR3 coding sequence is TGCGCCAGCAGTACCGGGACAGCAAACACCGGGGAGCTGTTTTTT.